This TCR beta chain derives from a study of cytomegalovirus exposure and HLA in healthy donors. Trimming at V came to 5 bases and at J to 2 bases, leaving 8 bases not matched to a gene. The germline V gene has CDR1 MGHDK and CDR2 SYGVNS. The length of the CDR3 is 15 residues. Here immunoSEQ multiplex PCR was the method, and the copy in TCRdb shows in-frame clones only, minus some. The sample yields approximately 98,000 clones, around 82% seen once. The sample was PBMCs. The chain uses TRBV25-1 and TRBJ1-1; TRBD1 agrees at 7 bases. The source is a woman aged 18-30 years in good health and CMV-seronegative. The CDR3 protein is CASSPRQGGNTEAFF. The CDR3 bases are TGTGCCAGCAGTCCCAGACAGGGTGGCAACACTGAAGCTTTCTTT. The full variable domain, its missing parts supplied by reference TRBV25-1 and TRBJ1-1, is EADIYQTPRYLVIGTGKKITLECSQTMGHDKMYWYQQDPGMELHLIHYSYGVNSTEKGDLSSESTVSRIRTEHFPLTLESARPSHTSQYLCASSPRQGGNTEAFFGQGTRLTVV.